The 25 T cell receptor beta chains reported below all come from one sample, sequenced in a study of graft-versus-host responses after intestinal transplantation. The data were produced by immunoSEQ multiplex PCR, yet TCRdb's version contains in-frame clones alone and is incomplete. The table records approximately 20,000 clones, 70% to 80% of them present only once. Both intraepithelial and lamina propria lymphocytes were released by processing graft tissue. The sequences come from ileum tissue, collected 12 days after intestinal transplant. These receptors all come from a human patient who received an intestinal transplant, so some T cells may come from the graft donor.

The chain employs TRBV6-5 and TRBJ1-2, with 7 bases matching TRBD1. With V trimmed by 5 bases and J by 1 base, 4 bases remained unmatched. Per the germline V gene, CDR1 is MNHEY and CDR2 is SVGAGI. CDR3 length equals 14 residues. CDR3 DNA: TGTGCCAGCAGTCGGGACAGACTTAACTATGGCTACACCTTC. As protein: CASSRDRLNYGYTF.

The gene calls are TRBV6-5 and TRBJ1-1; D ambiguous. The CDR3 loop spans 13 amino acids. V was cut by 7 bases and J by 1 base, with 10 bases left in between. The germline CDR1 and CDR2 sequences are MNHEY and SVGAGI. The DNA of the CDR3 is TGTGCCAGCAATGCTCTCGGGAACACTGAAGCTTTCTTT. It yields the protein CASNALGNTEAFF.

The sample holds a few counts of this clone. The chain combines TRBV11-2 with TRBJ2-3, with TRBD1 matching over 8 bases. After removal of 5 bases from V and 4 bases from J, the junction contained 11 bases not matched to a gene. The CDR3 has 16 residues. From germline, CDR1 is SGHAT and CDR2 FQNNGV. This CDR3 is CASSTTTGVVPDTQYF. CDR3 nucleotides: TGTGCCAGCAGCACTACGACAGGGGTGGTCCCAGATACGCAGTATTTT.

The rearrangement uses TRBV13 and TRBJ2-1; D perhaps matches TRBD2 (5 bases). V lost 8 bases and J lost 15, with 17 bases in between. The length of the CDR3 is 11 residues. Per the germline V gene, CDR1 is PRHDT and CDR2 is FYEKMQ (reference sequence). CDR3: CASVGEIWTFF. In DNA, the CDR3 is TGTGCCAGCGTCGGGGAAATATGGACGTTCTTC.

This clone was recorded a few times. The chain uses TRBV9 and TRBJ1-1; tentatively, D is TRBD1 (6 bases). Trimming took 0 bases from V and 6 from J, leaving 12 bases between them. Germline V lookup: CDR1 SGDLS, CDR2 YYNGEE. The CDR3 has 14 residues. CDR3 region: CASSVEGYRAEAFF. Written as DNA, the CDR3 is TGTGCCAGCAGCGTAGAGGGCTACAGGGCTGAAGCTTTCTTT. Looking up the rest from reference TRBV9 and TRBJ1-1 gives the full variable domain: DSGVTQTPKHLITATGQRVTLRCSPRSGDLSVYWYQQSLDQGLQFLIQYYNGEERAKGNILERFSAQQFPDLHSELNLSSLELGDSALYFCASSVEGYRAEAFFGQGTRLTVV.

The chain joins TRBV6-5 to TRBJ2-7; D is possibly TRBD1 (6 bases). The length of the CDR3 is 13 residues. CDR1 and CDR2 (germline): MNHEY, SVGAGI. V was clipped by 6 bases and J by 3 bases, with 12 bases between them. For the CDR3, the DNA is TGTGCCAGCAGCCCGGGACACCTCTACGAGCAGTACTTC. Amino acid sequence: CASSPGHLYEQYF.

This clone was seen more than once but under ten times. In DNA, the CDR3 is TGCGCCAGCAGCCAAGATGCGGGGAGTGACCTCGCAGATACGCAGTATTTT. Translation: CASSQDAGSDLADTQYF. The chain couples TRBV4-1 to TRBJ2-3, with D perhaps TRBD2 (6 bases). Trimming pared 0 bases from V and 4 bases from J, leaving 17 bases between. Germline V gives CDR1 MGHRA, CDR2 YSYEKL. The length of the CDR3 is 17 residues.

This clone is a singleton in its sample. V usage is TRBV5-1 and J usage is TRBJ2-6; D may be TRBD1 (6 bases). The CDR3 is 18 residues long. The germline V gene has CDR1 SGHRS and CDR2 YFSETQ. Trimming took off 4 bases at V and 1 base at J, with 18 bases between the two ends. CDR3 protein: CASSLDSGLWSGANVLTF. DNA for the CDR3: TGCGCCAGCAGCCTGGACAGTGGCCTTTGGTCTGGGGCCAACGTCCTGACTTTC.

The gene calls are TRBV6-6 and TRBJ1-1, with D possibly being TRBD1 (6 bases). Germline CDR1 and CDR2: MNHNY and SVGAGI (reference sequence). V dropped 4 bases and J dropped 1 base, with 10 bases sitting between them. The CDR3 spans 14 residues. The CDR3 sequence is CASSSSTGNTEAFF. CDR3 nucleotides: TGTGCCAGCAGTTCCTCGACAGGGAACACTGAAGCTTTCTTT.

The chain has TRBV5-4 and TRBJ2-5; D is undetermined. The germline V and J ends were trimmed by 1 base and 7 bases, with 8 bases remaining between them. Germline V gives CDR1 SGHNT, CDR2 YYREEE (reference sequence). This CDR3 region has 12 residues. The CDR3 spells CASSLYGVTQYF. The CDR3 DNA sequence: TGTGCCAGCAGCTTGTACGGAGTGACCCAGTACTTC.

The chain uses TRBV5-6 and TRBJ2-2; no definite D call. V lost 2 bases and J 6 bases, leaving 2 bases between the germline ends. The length of the CDR3 is 11 residues. Germline lookup yields CDR1 SGHDT and CDR2 YYEEEE. CDR3 nucleotides: TGTGCCAGCAGCTTCGCCGGGGAGCTGTTTTTT. It codes for CASSFAGELFF.

The rearrangement uses TRBV7-2 and TRBJ1-1; D unresolved. The CDR3 length is 13 residues. Trimming took 2 bases from V and 1 from J, leaving 5 bases between them. The germline CDR1 and CDR2 sequences are SGHTA and FQGNSA. The CDR3 DNA follows: TGTGCCAGCAGCTTATACAGGAACACTGAAGCTTTCTTT. It specifies CASSLYRNTEAFF.

V gene TRBV2 combines with J gene TRBJ2-5, with TRBD2 identical over 8 bases. After removal of 10 bases from V and 5 bases from J, the junction contained 15 bases not matched to a gene. Germline V gives CDR1 SNHLY, CDR2 FYNNEI. The CDR3 extends over 15 amino acids. The DNA of the CDR3 is TGTGCCACCAGCCTCCCGGGACTAGTGGATGAGACCCAGTACTTC. Translation gives CATSLPGLVDETQYF. The whole variable domain, remainder taken from reference TRBV2 and TRBJ2-5, is EPEVTQTPSHQVTQMGQEVILRCVPISNHLYFYWYRQILGQKVEFLVSFYNNEISEKSEIFDDQFSVERPDGSNFTLKIRSTKLEDSAMYFCATSLPGLVDETQYFGPGTRLLVL.

In this sample, this clone turned up once. The gene calls are TRBV27 and TRBJ1-2; perhaps TRBD1 as D (6 bases). The CDR3 totals 15 residues. V was pared by 4 bases and J by 4 bases, with 16 bases between. Germline V CDR1 and CDR2: MNHEY, SMNVEV (reference sequence). Here the CDR3 reads CASSSLGANFYGYTF. The CDR3 DNA reads TGTGCCAGCAGTTCCCTGGGGGCCAACTTCTATGGCTACACCTTC.

V gene TRBV5-4 combines with J gene TRBJ2-7; 10 bases are shared with TRBD1. This CDR3 contains 14 residues. Trimming at V came to 7 bases and at J to 4 bases, leaving 8 bases not matched to a gene. CDR1 is SGHNT and CDR2 is YYREEE in the germline V gene (reference sequence). CDR3 loop: CASSMDRGFYEQYF. The CDR3 DNA reads as TGTGCCAGCTCCATGGACAGGGGGTTTTACGAGCAGTACTTC.

V gene TRBV27 combines with J gene TRBJ2-1; 8 positions agree with TRBD2. The germline V gene has CDR1 MNHEY and CDR2 SMNVEV (reference sequence). Trimming took 6 bases from V and 10 from J; bases not matched to a gene: 11. The CDR3 is 14 residues long. The CDR3 bases are TGTGCCAGCAGCTCACTAGCGGCGGTGGGGGAGCAGTTCTTC. Amino acid sequence: CASSSLAAVGEQFF.

The chain joins TRBV11-1 to TRBJ2-5; D not resolved. The CDR3 is made up of 14 amino acids. V was pared by 3 bases and J by 5 bases, with 13 bases between. The germline V gene encodes CDR1 SGHAT and CDR2 FQDESV (reference sequence). CDR3 bases: TGTGCCAGCAGCTTCCGCCGGTCTTGGGAGACCCAGTACTTC. Protein: CASSFRRSWETQYF. The full variable domain, rest sourced from reference TRBV11-1 and TRBJ2-5, is EAEVAQSPRYKITEKSQAVAFWCDPISGHATLYWYRQILGQGPELLVQFQDESVVDDSQLPKDRFSAERLKGVDSTLKIQPAELGDSAMYLCASSFRRSWETQYFGPGTRLLVL.

This clone was recorded a few times. The chain links TRBV5-1 to TRBJ1-1, with D unresolved. The CDR3 length is 16 residues. CDR1 is SGHRS and CDR2 is YFSETQ in the germline V gene. V was shortened by 0 bases and J by 0 bases, with 12 bases between the two germline ends. CDR3: CASSLDAAALNTEAFF. As DNA, the CDR3 is TGCGCCAGCAGCTTGGACGCAGCGGCCTTGAACACTGAAGCTTTCTTT.

The V and J genes are TRBV18 and TRBJ2-7; a possible D gene is TRBD1 (6 bases). The germline gives CDR1 KGHSH, CDR2 LQKENI. The germline V and J ends were trimmed by 3 bases and 2 bases, with 11 bases remaining between them. This CDR3 is built from 14 residues. The CDR3 sequence: CASSPTGATYEQYF. CDR3 bases: TGTGCCAGCTCACCGACAGGCGCTACCTACGAGCAGTACTTC.

The chain couples TRBV13 to TRBJ1-3; 8 bases fit TRBD1. The CDR3 totals 16 residues. Trimming took 5 bases from V and 5 from J; bases not matched to a gene: 11. CDR1 and CDR2 (germline): PRHDT, FYEKMQ (reference sequence). The CDR3 protein is CASSTGDRSLRNTIYF. The CDR3 region has the DNA TGTGCCAGCAGCACCGGGGACAGGTCTCTCCGAAACACCATATATTTT.

This sequence joins TRBV11-3 and TRBJ2-2; D gene uncertain. This CDR3 has 12 residues. V was clipped by 4 bases and J by 3 bases, with 3 bases between them. Germline-derived CDR1 and CDR2 are SGHNT and YENEEA. For the CDR3, the DNA is TGTGCCAGCAGCTCCTACACCGGGGAGCTGTTTTTT. The encoded protein is CASSSYTGELFF.

This clone came up a few times. The genes are TRBV5-1 and TRBJ2-1; 14 bases fit TRBD2. Germline assignment: CDR1 SGHRS and CDR2 YFSETQ. V gave up 3 bases and J gave up 4 bases; unmatched junction bases: 15. The length of the CDR3 is 20 residues. The CDR3 sequence is CASSSLTGLAGGGLYNEQFF. The DNA for the CDR3 is TGCGCCAGCAGCTCTCTTACCGGACTAGCGGGGGGAGGGTTGTACAATGAGCAGTTCTTC.

The genes are TRBV21-1 and TRBJ1-3. TRBV21-1 is deemed a pseudogene. This CDR3 has 17 amino acids. CDR3 sequence (DNA): TGTGCCAGCAGCAGAAGCGGGACAAACTACTCTGGAAACACCATATATTTT. Its translation: CASSRSGTNYSGNTIYF.

This clone was detected only a few times. The V gene is TRBV5-6, the J gene TRBJ1-3, with a tentative D call TRBD1 (5 bases). V dropped 4 bases and J dropped 4 bases, with 9 bases sitting between them. The CDR3 has 13 residues. Germline loops: CDR1 SGHDT, CDR2 YYEEEE. Here the CDR3 DNA reads TGTGCCAGCAGCAGATCAGGGGGAAACACCATATATTTT. As protein: CASSRSGGNTIYF. The entire variable domain, with the rest obtained from reference TRBV5-6 and TRBJ1-3, is as follows: DAGVTQSPTHLIKTRGQQVTLRCSPKSGHDTVSWYQQALGQGPQFIFQYYEEEERQRGNFPDRFSGHQFPNYSSELNVNALLLGDSALYLCASSRSGGNTIYFGEGSWLTVV.

The CDR3, as DNA: TGTGCCAGCAGGGAGTCATACAATGAGCAGTTCTTC. Translation: CASRESYNEQFF. This chain uses TRBV11-2 with TRBJ2-1; no reliable D call. Germline V lookup: CDR1 SGHAT, CDR2 FQNNGV. There are 12 residues in the CDR3. The V and J ends lost 6 bases and 4 bases respectively, with 7 bases between them. The full variable domain, completed using reference TRBV11-2 and TRBJ2-1, is EAGVAQSPRYKIIEKRQSVAFWCNPISGHATLYWYQQILGQGPKLLIQFQNNGVVDDSQLPKDRFSAERLKGVDSTLKIQPAKLEDSAVYLCASRESYNEQFFGPGTRLTVL.